One sample yielded the 21 T cell receptor beta chains listed below, sequenced in a study of blood T cell repertoires in COVID-19 (TCRdb year 2020). The library was prepared using the immunoSEQ multiplex PCR assay. Imported from immuneACCESS, the table was reduced by TCRdb to in-frame sequences with V and J called. These copies leave out some clones; in studies compared against another copy, an unresolved V gene accounts for under half, and the cause of the remainder is not known. This sample is represented by a few hundred thousand clones; 89% of them were singletons. Of the sample, around a tenth falls within the top ten clones. The source material was PBMCs or T cells enriched from blood (not recorded which). These receptors were collected from a woman in her forties who had recovered from COVID-19.

This chain uses TRBV2 with TRBJ1-6; 8 nucleotides align to TRBD1. CDR1 and CDR2 (germline): SNHLY, FYNNEI. The CDR3 runs 18 residues. Trimming cost V 7 bases and J 0 bases; bases outside gene matches: 11. The CDR3 DNA reads as TGTGCCAGCACCCTGACAGGGGCCACCAGCTCCTATAATTCACCCCTCCACTTT. It translates to CASTLTGATSSYNSPLHF.

V gene TRBV27 combines with J gene TRBJ1-2; 8 bases agree with TRBD1. In germline, CDR1 is MNHEY, CDR2 SMNVEV (reference sequence). This CDR3 comprises 13 residues. The J segment lost 6 bases and the V segment lost 6 bases, leaving 6 bases of the junction unmatched. CDR3 sequence: CASRFNRGDGYTF. CDR3 bases: TGTGCCAGCAGATTCAACAGGGGGGATGGCTACACCTTC.

V gene TRBV27 combines with J gene TRBJ2-5; a possible D gene is TRBD2 (6 bases). There are 14 residues in the CDR3. Germline-derived CDR1 and CDR2 are MNHEY and SMNVEV (reference sequence). V lost 6 bases and J lost 0, with 11 bases in between. Here the CDR3 DNA reads TGTGCCAGCAGCCCCCTAGCGAACCAAGAGACCCAGTACTTC. Amino acid sequence: CASSPLANQETQYF.

This chain joins TRBV28 and TRBJ2-7; the D gene is possibly TRBD2 (7 bases). In germline, CDR1 is MDHEN, CDR2 SYDVKM. The CDR3 totals 14 residues. With 6 bases removed from V and 7 bases from J, the gap between germline ends came to 19 bases. The CDR3 loop reads CASSLWGGAGEQYF. The DNA for the CDR3 is TGTGCCAGCAGCCTTTGGGGGGGGGCCGGAGAGCAGTACTTC.

This sequence joins TRBV7-9 and TRBJ2-7; 12 positions match TRBD1. J was trimmed by 4 bases and V by 4 bases; bases with no gene match: 5. The CDR3 is 15 residues long. Germline V gene lookup returns CDR1 SEHNR and CDR2 FQNEAQ (reference sequence). The CDR3 loop reads CASSSGTGGYYEQYF. The CDR3, as DNA: TGTGCCAGCAGCTCGGGGACAGGGGGCTATTACGAGCAGTACTTC.

The chain carries TRBV9 and TRBJ2-1, with TRBD2 identical over 14 bases. V shed 4 bases, J shed 0 bases, and the junction held 9 bases outside the gene matches. Looked up from germline, CDR1 is SGDLS and CDR2 is YYNGEE. The length of the CDR3 is 19 residues. The CDR3 coding sequence is TGTGCCAGCAGCACAAGGACTAGCGGGGGGTCGAGCTCCTACAATGAGCAGTTCTTC. Its translation is CASSTRTSGGSSSYNEQFF.

The chain uses TRBV9 and TRBJ2-3; D perhaps matches TRBD2 (6 bases). This CDR3 region has 14 residues. Trimming left V 3 bases short and J 0 bases short, with 8 bases between. Per the germline V gene, CDR1 is SGDLS and CDR2 is YYNGEE. CDR3 amino acids: CASSGGTSTDTQYF. Here the CDR3 DNA reads TGTGCCAGCAGCGGGGGGACTAGCACAGATACGCAGTATTTT.

This chain links TRBV5-4 with TRBJ1-2; 8 bases align to TRBD1. V shed 4 bases and J 4 bases; nucleotides not matched to a gene: 6. Germline V gene lookup returns CDR1 SGHNT and CDR2 YYREEE (reference sequence). The CDR3 totals 14 residues. CDR3 bases: TGTGCCAGCAGCAGCCAGGGGGCCGGCTATGGCTACACCTTC. This sequence encodes CASSSQGAGYGYTF.

This sequence joins TRBV3-1 (or the pseudogene TRBV3-2) and TRBJ1-2; tentative D call: TRBD1 (6 bases). This CDR3 region has 14 residues. In germline, CDR1 is LGHDT, CDR2 YNNKEL (reference sequence). V gave up 1 base and J gave up 8 bases, with 14 bases separating them. DNA of the CDR3: TGTGCCAGCAGCCAAGTACAGGGAACCGACGGCTACACCTTC. Translation gives CASSQVQGTDGYTF.

Note on this clone: This sample also contains other DNA sequences that code for the same CDR3. The chain has TRBV5-1 and TRBJ2-5; the match to TRBD1 covers 8 bases. The CDR3 extends over 15 amino acids. CDR1 and CDR2 from the germline V gene are SGHRS and YFSETQ. With V trimmed by 4 bases and J by 5 bases, 10 bases remained unmatched. DNA of the CDR3: TGCGCCAGCAGCCTGACCGGGACAGGAGGCGAGACCCAGTACTTC. Encoded protein: CASSLTGTGGETQYF.

This rearrangement joins TRBV10-3 to TRBJ2-1; D is unresolved. Trimming removed 3 bases at V and 7 bases at J, with 4 bases between. CDR1 and CDR2 (germline): ENHRY, SYGVKD. The CDR3 loop spans 11 amino acids. DNA for the CDR3: TGTGCCATCAGTGATTCTAATGAGCAGTTCTTC. It encodes CAISDSNEQFF.

This CDR3 is CASSQGRVAGTRETQYF. The CDR3 region has the DNA TGCGCCAGCAGCCAAGGCCGCGTAGCGGGGACGAGGGAGACCCAGTACTTC. J is TRBJ2-5 and V is TRBV4-3, with 8 bases that match TRBD2. Trimming removed 1 base from V and 5 bases from J; junction bases left unmatched: 12. This CDR3 region has 17 residues. Germline V gene sequence: CDR1 LGHNA, CDR2 YSLEER.

The gene calls are TRBV19 and TRBJ2-7; 10 bases agree with TRBD1. The V gene end was trimmed by 7 bases and the J gene end by 5 bases; junction bases not matched to a gene: 5. The CDR3 has 13 amino acids. The V gene's germline CDR1 is LNHDA and CDR2 SQIVND (reference sequence). The CDR3 DNA follows: TGTGCCAGTACGGGACAGGGGTCCCACGAGCAGTACTTC. Its protein is CASTGQGSHEQYF.

The chain joins TRBV18 to TRBJ1-4; a weak D match, TRBD1 (5 bases). Trimming took off 3 bases at V and 7 bases at J, with 9 bases between the two ends. Germline V lookup: CDR1 KGHSH, CDR2 LQKENI. The CDR3 covers 13 residues. This CDR3 is CASSPQGTEKLFF. In nucleotides, the CDR3 is TGTGCCAGCTCACCCCAGGGAACTGAAAAACTGTTTTTT.

The rearrangement links TRBV6-5 to TRBJ1-2; 9 bases fit TRBD1. The V segment lost 7 bases and the J segment 4 bases; nucleotides outside the gene matches: 7. The CDR3 loop spans 14 amino acids. Per germline, CDR1 MNHEY and CDR2 SVGAGI. In DNA form, the CDR3 reads TGTGCCAGCACCGACGCGGGACAGGGCTATGGCTACACCTTC. This encodes CASTDAGQGYGYTF.

CDR3 loop: CAISERVPTYEQYF. The CDR3 coding sequence is TGTGCCATCAGTGAACGGGTCCCTACCTACGAGCAGTACTTC. The V and J genes are TRBV10-3 and TRBJ2-7, with no clear D. This CDR3 comprises 14 residues. CDR1 is ENHRY, CDR2 SYGVKD, per germline. The germline V and J ends were trimmed by 3 bases and 2 bases, with 11 bases remaining between them.

In its sample, this clone was seen a few times. Additional DNA sequences in this sample encode the identical CDR3. The genes are TRBV9 and TRBJ2-5, with D possibly matching TRBD2 (6 bases). Germline-derived CDR1 and CDR2 are SGDLS and YYNGEE. The CDR3 covers 16 residues. Between the trimmed V and J ends, which lost 0 bases and 1 base, there was a span of 13 bases. The CDR3 DNA follows: TGTGCCAGCAGCGTAGGTGGAGGGAAAGGCCAAGAGACCCAGTACTTC. It encodes CASSVGGGKGQETQYF.

The rearrangement joins TRBV9 to TRBJ2-1, with D unresolved. The CDR3 extends over 18 amino acids. Germline-derived CDR1 and CDR2 are SGDLS and YYNGEE. Trimming cost V 4 bases and J 0 bases, with 20 bases left between them. The CDR3 DNA sequence: TGTGCCAGCAGCCCCGCCGTGTTCAGCGCCTTCTCCTACAATGAGCAGTTCTTC. It encodes CASSPAVFSAFSYNEQFF.

The rearrangement uses TRBV19 and TRBJ2-3, with D possibly TRBD2 on 6 matching bases. The V end lost 10 bases, the J end lost 2 bases, and 13 bases lay between the germline ends. CDR1 and CDR2 from the germline V gene are LNHDA and SQIVND (reference sequence). The CDR3 totals 13 residues. Here the CDR3 reads CATRRRDTDTQYF. Here the CDR3 DNA reads TGTGCCACGAGGCGGCGGGACACAGATACGCAGTATTTT.

CDR3 coding DNA: TGTGCCAGCAGTAGACAGGGAATCACTGAAGCTTTCTTT. This sequence encodes CASSRQGITEAFF. V gene TRBV11-3 combines with J gene TRBJ1-1, with 7 nucleotides matching TRBD1. In germline, CDR1 is SGHNT, CDR2 YENEEA. This CDR3 spans 13 amino acids. The J segment lost 4 bases and the V segment lost 6 bases, leaving 5 bases of the junction unmatched.

The chain employs TRBV19 and TRBJ1-4, with TRBD1 matching over 10 bases. The CDR3 has 14 amino acids. Per germline, CDR1 LNHDA and CDR2 SQIVND (reference sequence). The V segment lost 8 bases and the J segment 7 bases; nucleotides outside the gene matches: 7. The CDR3 DNA sequence: TGTGCCAGTGGAAGGGGGACAGGGGCTGAAAAACTGTTTTTT. Amino acids: CASGRGTGAEKLFF.